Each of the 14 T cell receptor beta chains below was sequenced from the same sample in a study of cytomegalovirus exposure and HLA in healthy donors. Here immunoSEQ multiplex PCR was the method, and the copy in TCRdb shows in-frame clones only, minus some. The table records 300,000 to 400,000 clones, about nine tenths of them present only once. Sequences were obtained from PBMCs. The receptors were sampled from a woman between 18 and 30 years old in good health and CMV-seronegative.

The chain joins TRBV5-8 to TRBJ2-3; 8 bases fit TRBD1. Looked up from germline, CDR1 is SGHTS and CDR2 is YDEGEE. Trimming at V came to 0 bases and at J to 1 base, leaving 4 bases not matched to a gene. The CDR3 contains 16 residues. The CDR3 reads CASSLVGQAGTDTQYF. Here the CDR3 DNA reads TGTGCCAGCAGCTTGGTGGGACAGGCCGGCACAGATACGCAGTATTTT.

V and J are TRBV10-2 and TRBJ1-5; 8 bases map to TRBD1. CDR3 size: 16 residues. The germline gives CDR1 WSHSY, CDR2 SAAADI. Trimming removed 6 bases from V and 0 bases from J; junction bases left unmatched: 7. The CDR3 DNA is TGCGCCAGCAGCGGACAGGGAGGGGGTAGCAATCAGCCCCAGCATTTT. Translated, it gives CASSGQGGGSNQPQHF.

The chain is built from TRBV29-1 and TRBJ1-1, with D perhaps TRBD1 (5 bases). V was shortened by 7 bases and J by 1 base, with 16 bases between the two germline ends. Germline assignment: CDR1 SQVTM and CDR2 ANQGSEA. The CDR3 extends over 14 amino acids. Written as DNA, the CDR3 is TGCAGCGGGCTAGGGGACTACTCGAACACTGAAGCTTTCTTT. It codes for CSGLGDYSNTEAFF. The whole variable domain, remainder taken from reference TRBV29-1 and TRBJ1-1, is SAVISQKPSRDICQRGTSLTIQCQVDSQVTMMFWYRQQPGQSLTLIATANQGSEATYESGFVIDKFPISRPNLTFSTLTVSNMSPEDSSIYLCSGLGDYSNTEAFFGQGTRLTVV.

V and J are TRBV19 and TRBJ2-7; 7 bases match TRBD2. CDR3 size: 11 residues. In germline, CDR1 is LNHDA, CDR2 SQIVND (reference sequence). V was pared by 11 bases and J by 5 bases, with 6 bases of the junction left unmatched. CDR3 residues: CASQGGNEQYF. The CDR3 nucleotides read TGTGCCTCCCAGGGAGGGAACGAGCAGTACTTC.

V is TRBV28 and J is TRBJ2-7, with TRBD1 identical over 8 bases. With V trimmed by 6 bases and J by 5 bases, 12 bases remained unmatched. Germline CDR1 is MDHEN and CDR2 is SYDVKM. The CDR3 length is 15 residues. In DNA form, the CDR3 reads TGTGCCAGCAGCCAGGACAGGGAGAGGTTAAACGAGCAGTACTTC. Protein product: CASSQDRERLNEQYF.

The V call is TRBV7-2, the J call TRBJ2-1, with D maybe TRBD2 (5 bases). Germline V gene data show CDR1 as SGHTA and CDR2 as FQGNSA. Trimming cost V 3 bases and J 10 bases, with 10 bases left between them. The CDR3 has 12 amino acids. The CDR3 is CASSLAGREQFF. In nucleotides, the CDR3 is TGTGCCAGCAGCTTGGCGGGTAGAGAGCAGTTCTTC.

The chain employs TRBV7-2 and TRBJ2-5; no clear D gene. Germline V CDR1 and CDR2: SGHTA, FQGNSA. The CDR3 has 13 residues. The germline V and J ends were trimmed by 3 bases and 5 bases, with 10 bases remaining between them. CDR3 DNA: TGTGCCAGCAGCTTGAATCCCGGGGAGACCCAGTACTTC. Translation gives CASSLNPGETQYF.

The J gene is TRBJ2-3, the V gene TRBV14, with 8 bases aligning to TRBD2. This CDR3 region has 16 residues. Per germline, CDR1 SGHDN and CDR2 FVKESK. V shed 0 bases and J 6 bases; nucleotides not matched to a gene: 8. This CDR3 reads CASSQEPGLAVDTQYF. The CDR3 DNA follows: TGTGCCAGCAGCCAAGAGCCCGGACTAGCAGTGGATACGCAGTATTTT.

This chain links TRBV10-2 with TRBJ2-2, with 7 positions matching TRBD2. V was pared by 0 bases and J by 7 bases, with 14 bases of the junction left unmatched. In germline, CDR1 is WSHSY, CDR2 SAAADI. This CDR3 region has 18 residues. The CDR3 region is CASSESVGGTPRFGELFF. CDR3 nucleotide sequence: TGCGCCAGCAGTGAGTCTGTCGGGGGGACCCCGCGGTTCGGGGAGCTGTTTTTT.

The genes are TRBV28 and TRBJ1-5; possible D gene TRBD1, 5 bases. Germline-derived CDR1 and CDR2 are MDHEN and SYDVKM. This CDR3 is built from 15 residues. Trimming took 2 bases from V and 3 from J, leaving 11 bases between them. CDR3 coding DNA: TGTGCCAGCAGTTTACCCAGGGCGTACAATCAGCCCCAGCATTTT. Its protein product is CASSLPRAYNQPQHF.

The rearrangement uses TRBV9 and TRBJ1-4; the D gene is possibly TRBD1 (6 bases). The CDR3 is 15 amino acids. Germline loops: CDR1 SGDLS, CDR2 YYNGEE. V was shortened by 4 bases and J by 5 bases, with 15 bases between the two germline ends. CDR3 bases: TGTGCCAGCAGCACGAGGGGGGGCGAGAATGAAAAACTGTTTTTT. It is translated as CASSTRGGENEKLFF.

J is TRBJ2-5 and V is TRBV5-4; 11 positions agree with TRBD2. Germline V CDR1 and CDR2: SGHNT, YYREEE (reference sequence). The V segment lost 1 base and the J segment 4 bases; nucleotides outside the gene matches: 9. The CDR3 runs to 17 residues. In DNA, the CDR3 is TGTGCCAGCAGCTTGCCTAGCGGGAGGCTGGGGGTAGAGACCCAGTACTTC. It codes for CASSLPSGRLGVETQYF. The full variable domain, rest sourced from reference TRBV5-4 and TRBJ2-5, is ETGVTQSPTHLIKTRGQQVTLRCSSQSGHNTVSWYQQALGQGPQFIFQYYREEENGRGNFPPRFSGLQFPNYSSELNVNALELDDSALYLCASSLPSGRLGVETQYFGPGTRLLVL.

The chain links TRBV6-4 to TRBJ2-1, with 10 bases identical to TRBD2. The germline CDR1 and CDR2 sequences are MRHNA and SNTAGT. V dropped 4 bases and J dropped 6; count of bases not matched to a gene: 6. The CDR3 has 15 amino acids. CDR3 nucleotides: TGTGCCAGCAGTGCGCTAGCGGGGGAAGGCAATGAGCAGTTCTTC. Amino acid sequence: CASSALAGEGNEQFF.

The CDR3 region is CAWSGGTSSYNEQFF. The CDR3 DNA reads TGTGCCTGGTCGGGGGGAACCTCATCCTACAATGAGCAGTTCTTC. V usage is TRBV30 and J usage is TRBJ2-1; 7 nucleotides match TRBD2. The CDR3 totals 15 residues. Germline V gene lookup returns CDR1 GTSNPN and CDR2 SVGIG (reference sequence). V lost 5 bases, J lost 1 base, and 8 bases stayed unmatched.